This T cell receptor beta chain derives from a study of cytomegalovirus exposure and HLA in healthy donors. Study-wide results and caveats: The likely origin of a cluster of highly shared sequence variants was a sequencing artifact. Association of a missense DCLRE1C variant with TCR beta V- and J-gene trimming was reported in a later analysis. Later analysis revealed greater clonal expansion in HLA-associated TCR beta chains than in equally common others.

This CDR3 is built from 16 residues. 60 Vbeta and 13 Jbeta primers were used in PCR. Methods used by the authors: There were 70 million to 95 million unique TCR beta chains by a later count, and around 10 million of them were shared. Generated by immunoSEQ multiplex PCR, the TCRdb table keeps only in-frame clones and is missing some. V and J calls and clone size come straight from that table; D and trimming were deduced from the DNA. The repertoire has 100,000 to 150,000 clones, around 72% of them found once; the top ten carry less than 5%. For this clone: Its target is unknown.

The TCR comes from a man between 25 and 39 years old in good health and CMV-seronegative. The chain has TRBV21-1 and TRBJ2-5; no DNA check was done on the table's D call, TRBD1. TRBV21-1 corresponds to a pseudogene. The sample was PBMCs. The CDR3 loop reads CASSKGCRGNRETQYF. CDR3 bases: TGTGCCAGCAGCAAAGGATGTAGGGGGAATCGGGAGACCCAGTACTTC.